This TCR beta chain originates from a study of technical replicates of blood from a few donors. The table came from immunoSEQ multiplex PCR; TCRdb's copy has only in-frame clones and leaves some out. The sample lists tens of thousands of clones, approximately 96% occurring once. With 3 bases removed from V and 4 bases from J, the gap between germline ends came to 14 bases. Germline CDR1 is MGHRA and CDR2 is YSYEKL. This CDR3 region has 15 residues. Sample: T cells isolated from PBMCs. This TCR came from a human donor in good health. The rearrangement joins TRBV4-1 to TRBJ2-3; D possibly corresponds to TRBD1 (5 bases). The CDR3 DNA sequence: TGCGCCAGCAGCCAGAGAGACAGAGCTCCAGATACGCAGTATTTT. It is translated as CASSQRDRAPDTQYF.